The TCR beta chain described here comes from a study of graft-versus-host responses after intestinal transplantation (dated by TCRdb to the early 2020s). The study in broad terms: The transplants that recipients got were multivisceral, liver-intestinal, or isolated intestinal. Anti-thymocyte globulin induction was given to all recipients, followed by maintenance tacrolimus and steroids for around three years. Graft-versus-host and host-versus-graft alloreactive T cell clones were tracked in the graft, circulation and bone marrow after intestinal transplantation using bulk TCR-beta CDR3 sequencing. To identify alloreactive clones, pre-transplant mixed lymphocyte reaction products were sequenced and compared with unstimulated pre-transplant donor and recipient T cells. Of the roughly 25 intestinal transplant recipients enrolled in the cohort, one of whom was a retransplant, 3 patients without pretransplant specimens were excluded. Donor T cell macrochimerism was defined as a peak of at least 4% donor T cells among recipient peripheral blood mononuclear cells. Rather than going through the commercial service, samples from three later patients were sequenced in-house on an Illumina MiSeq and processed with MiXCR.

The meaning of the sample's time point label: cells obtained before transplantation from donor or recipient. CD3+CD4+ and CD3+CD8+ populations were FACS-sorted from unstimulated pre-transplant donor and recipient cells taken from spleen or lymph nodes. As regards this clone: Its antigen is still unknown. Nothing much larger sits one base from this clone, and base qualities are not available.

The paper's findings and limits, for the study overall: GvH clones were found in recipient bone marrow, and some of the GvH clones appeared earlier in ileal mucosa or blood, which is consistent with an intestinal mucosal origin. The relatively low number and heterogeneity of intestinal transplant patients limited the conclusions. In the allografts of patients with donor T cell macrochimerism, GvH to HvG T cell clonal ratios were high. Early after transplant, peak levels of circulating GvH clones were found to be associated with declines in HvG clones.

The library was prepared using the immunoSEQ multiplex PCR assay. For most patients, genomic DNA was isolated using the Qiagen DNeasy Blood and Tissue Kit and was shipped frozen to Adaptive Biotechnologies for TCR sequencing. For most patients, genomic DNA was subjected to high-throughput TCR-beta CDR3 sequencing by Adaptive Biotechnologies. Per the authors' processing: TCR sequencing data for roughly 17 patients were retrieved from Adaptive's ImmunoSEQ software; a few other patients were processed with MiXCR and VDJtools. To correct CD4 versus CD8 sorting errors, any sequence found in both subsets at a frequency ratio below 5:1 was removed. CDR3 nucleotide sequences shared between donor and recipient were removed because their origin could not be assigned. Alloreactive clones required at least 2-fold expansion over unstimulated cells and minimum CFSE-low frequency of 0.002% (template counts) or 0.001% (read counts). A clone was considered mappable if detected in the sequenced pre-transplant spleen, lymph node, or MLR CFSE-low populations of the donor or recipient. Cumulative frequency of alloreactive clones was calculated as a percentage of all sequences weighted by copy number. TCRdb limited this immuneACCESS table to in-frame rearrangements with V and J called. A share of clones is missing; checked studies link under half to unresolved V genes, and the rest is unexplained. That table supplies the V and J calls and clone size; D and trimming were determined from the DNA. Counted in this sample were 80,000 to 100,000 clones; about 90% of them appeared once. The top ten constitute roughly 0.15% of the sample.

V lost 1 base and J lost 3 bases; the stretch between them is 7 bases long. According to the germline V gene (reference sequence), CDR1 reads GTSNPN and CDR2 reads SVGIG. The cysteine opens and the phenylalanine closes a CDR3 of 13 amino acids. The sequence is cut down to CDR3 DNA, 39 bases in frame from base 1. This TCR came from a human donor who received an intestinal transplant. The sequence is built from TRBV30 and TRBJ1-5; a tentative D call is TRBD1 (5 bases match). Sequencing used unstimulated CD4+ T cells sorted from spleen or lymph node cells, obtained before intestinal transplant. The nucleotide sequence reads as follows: TGTGCCTGGAGTGCAGGGCCCAATCAGCCCCAGCATTTT. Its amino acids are CAWSAGPNQPQHF.